What follows are 12 T cell receptor beta chains derived from one specimen sequenced in a study of T cell responses to AZD1222 COVID-19 vaccine. The protocol was immunoSEQ multiplex PCR, while the TCRdb copy is restricted to in-frame clones and leaves out a portion. Of around 140,000 clones listed, 90% to 95% are singletons. The sample was peripheral blood, taken on day 0 of AZD1222 vaccination. The receptors originated from an adult in good health.

V gene TRBV10-3 combines with J gene TRBJ1-1; D uncertain. The CDR3 consists of 14 residues. Germline values: CDR1 ENHRY, CDR2 SYGVKD. The V gene lost 6 bases and the J gene lost 0 bases, with 11 bases spanning the gap. CDR3 residues: CAISPEGLNTEAFF. The CDR3 DNA sequence: TGTGCCATCAGCCCCGAAGGATTGAACACTGAAGCTTTCTTT.

The J gene is TRBJ2-7, the V gene TRBV4-3; D might be TRBD1 or TRBD2, each matching 5 bases. This CDR3 is 12 amino acids long. Germline CDR1 is LGHNA and CDR2 is YSLEER. Trimming took off 7 bases at V and 1 base at J, with 8 bases between the two ends. This CDR3 reads CASTGPSYEQYF. CDR3 in DNA: TGCGCCAGCACGGGACCTTCCTACGAGCAGTACTTC.

This sequence joins TRBV6-9 and TRBJ1-6; D perhaps matches TRBD1 (6 bases). CDR3 length: 14 amino acids. V shed 4 bases and J shed 5 bases, with 9 bases lying between them. Germline assignment: CDR1 MNHGY and CDR2 SVAAGI. The CDR3 region has the DNA TGTGCCAGCAGTTCCAGGGGAGATAATTCACCCCTCCACTTT. Its translation: CASSSRGDNSPLHF.

This chain connects TRBV6-5 to TRBJ2-3; D gene ambiguous. The germline V gene encodes CDR1 MNHEY and CDR2 SVGAGI. This CDR3 is built from 14 residues. Trimming took off 6 bases at V and 2 bases at J, with 12 bases between the two ends. Here the CDR3 DNA reads TGTGCCAGCAGCAAGATGGCCGACACAGATACGCAGTATTTT. It encodes CASSKMADTDTQYF.

This chain connects TRBV18 to TRBJ1-6, with 8 bases identical to TRBD1. With V trimmed by 0 bases and J by 0 bases, 7 bases remained unmatched. There are 19 residues in the CDR3. Germline loops: CDR1 KGHSH, CDR2 LQKENI. In nucleotides, the CDR3 is TGTGCCAGCTCACCACCGCAGGGGGCTATCCCCTCCTATAATTCACCCCTCCACTTT. Translating gives CASSPPQGAIPSYNSPLHF.

CDR3 amino acids: CASSYPEVSSYNEQFF. The CDR3 nucleotides read TGTGCCAGCAGTTACCCGGAGGTCAGCTCCTACAATGAGCAGTTCTTC. V gene TRBV6-2 or TRBV6-3 combines with J gene TRBJ2-1; a possible D gene is TRBD2 (5 bases). The germline gives CDR1 MNHEY, CDR2 SVGEGT. The ends were cut back, 2 bases at V and 0 bases at J, with 11 bases in the middle. The length of the CDR3 is 16 residues.

V is TRBV2 and J is TRBJ1-5; D gene unclear. This CDR3 is 14 amino acids long. The V and J ends lost 6 bases and 4 bases respectively, with 13 bases between them. Per germline, CDR1 SNHLY and CDR2 FYNNEI. CDR3 sequence reads: CASRAGSGNQPQHF. The CDR3 bases are TGTGCCAGCAGGGCCGGGAGTGGGAATCAGCCCCAGCATTTT.

This chain connects TRBV5-1 to TRBJ1-3; D is unresolved. The CDR3 contains 16 residues. Germline CDR1 reads SGHRS; CDR2 reads YFSETQ. V lost 0 bases, J lost 0 bases, and 10 bases lay in between. The CDR3 region is CASSLGTASSGNTIYF. The CDR3 DNA follows: TGCGCCAGCAGCTTGGGGACTGCCAGCTCTGGAAACACCATATATTTT.

This sequence joins TRBV5-8 and TRBJ1-5, with D possibly being TRBD1 (6 bases). The CDR3 runs 15 residues. The germline gives CDR1 SGHTS, CDR2 YDEGEE. V was trimmed by 4 bases and J by 3 bases, leaving 14 bases between them. The CDR3 loop is CASSGYRDLNQPQHF. The CDR3 bases are TGTGCCAGCAGCGGATACAGGGACCTCAATCAGCCCCAGCATTTT.

The chain is built from TRBV12-3 or TRBV12-4 and TRBJ1-2; the D gene is possibly TRBD1 (5 bases). The germline V and J ends were trimmed by 5 bases and 8 bases, with 12 bases remaining between them. The CDR3 has 12 residues. CDR3 nucleotide sequence: TGTGCCAGCAGTCTCCCAGGGCGGGGCTACACCTTC. It encodes CASSLPGRGYTF.

V and J are TRBV5-8 and TRBJ1-1; D is perhaps TRBD1 (5 bases). Germline lookup yields CDR1 SGHTS and CDR2 YDEGEE. CDR3 length: 12 amino acids. V lost 4 bases, J lost 5 bases, and 9 bases lay in between. The CDR3 DNA follows: TGTGCCAGCAGCCCAGGGAGGACTGAAGCTTTCTTT. It translates to CASSPGRTEAFF.

Concerning this clone itself: At one end the junction does not follow the germline gene, possibly because of a read error. The chain links TRBV18 to TRBJ2-2, with D possibly being TRBD1 (5 bases). The CDR3 totals 16 residues. The germline V gene has CDR1 KGHSH and CDR2 LQKENI. CDR3 region: CASSPRSGQDTGELFF. The CDR3 region has the DNA TGTGCCAGCTCCCCACGATCAGGGCAAGACACCGGGGAGCTGTTTTTT.